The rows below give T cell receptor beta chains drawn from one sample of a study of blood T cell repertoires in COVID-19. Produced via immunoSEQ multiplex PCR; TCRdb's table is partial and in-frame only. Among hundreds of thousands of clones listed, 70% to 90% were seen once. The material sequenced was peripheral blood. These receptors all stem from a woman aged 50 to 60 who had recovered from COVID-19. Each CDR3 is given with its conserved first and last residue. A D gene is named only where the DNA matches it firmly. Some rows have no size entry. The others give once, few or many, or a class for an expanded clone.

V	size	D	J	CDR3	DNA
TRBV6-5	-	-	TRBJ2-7	CASRLRFQGTYEQYF	TGTGCCAGCAGACTAAGGTTCCAGGGAACGTACGAGCAGTACTTC
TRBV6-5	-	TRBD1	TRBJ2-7	CASSLGQGSYEQYF	TGTGCCAGCAGCCTCGGACAGGGCTCCTACGAGCAGTACTTC
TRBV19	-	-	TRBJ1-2	CASKVGAIGSYGYTF	TGTGCCAGTAAAGTAGGGGCTATCGGGTCCTATGGCTACACCTTC
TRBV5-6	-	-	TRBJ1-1	CASSLAGFTEAFF	TGTGCCAGCAGCTTGGCCGGGTTCACTGAAGCTTTCTTT
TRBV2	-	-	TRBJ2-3	CASSRDRTGDTQYF	TGTGCCAGCAGTCGGGATAGGACGGGGGATACGCAGTATTTT
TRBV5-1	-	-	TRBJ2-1	CASRRDTQPEVYEQFF	TGCGCCAGCAGACGGGACACACAGCCCGAAGTTTATGAGCAGTTCTTC
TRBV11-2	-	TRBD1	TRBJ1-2	CASRIPGQGFNYGYTF	TGTGCCAGCAGAATACCGGGACAGGGGTTTAACTATGGCTACACCTTC
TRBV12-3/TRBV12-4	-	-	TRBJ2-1	CASRESGEQFF	TGTGCCAGCAGGGAGAGTGGTGAGCAGTTCTTC
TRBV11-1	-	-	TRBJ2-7	CATSRNVGSVSYEQYF	TGTGCCACCTCCCGAAACGTGGGGAGTGTCTCCTACGAGCAGTACTTC
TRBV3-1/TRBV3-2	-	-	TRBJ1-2	CASSQGSGNYGYTF	TGTGCCAGCAGCCAAGGATCAGGCAACTATGGCTACACCTTC
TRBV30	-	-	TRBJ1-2	CAHRLGVALGYTF	TGTGCCCACCGCCTGGGAGTAGCTCTTGGCTACACCTTC
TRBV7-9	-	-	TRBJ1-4	CASSFGPEPEKLFF	TGTGCCAGCAGCTTTGGGCCAGAACCGGAAAAACTGTTTTTT
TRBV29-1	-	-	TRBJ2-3	CSVSEQSTDTQYF	TGCAGCGTTTCCGAACAAAGCACAGATACGCAGTATTTT
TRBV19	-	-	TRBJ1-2	CASSIVPGADYGYTF	TGTGCCAGTAGTATAGTCCCAGGGGCGGACTATGGCTACACCTTC
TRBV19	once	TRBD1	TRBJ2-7	CASSDDVTGYEQYF	TGTGCCAGTAGTGACGATGTGACAGGGTACGAGCAGTACTTC
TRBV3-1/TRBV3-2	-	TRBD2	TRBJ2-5	CASSQATSGSQETQYF	TGTGCCAGCAGCCAAGCGACTAGCGGGTCACAAGAGACCCAGTACTTC
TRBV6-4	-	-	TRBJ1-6	CASSDSPGGASPLHF	TGTGCCAGCAGTGATAGCCCAGGTGGGGCTTCACCCCTCCACTTT
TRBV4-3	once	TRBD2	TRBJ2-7	CASSQVWGGGINEQYF	TGCGCCAGCAGCCAAGTTTGGGGCGGGGGGATCAACGAGCAGTACTTC
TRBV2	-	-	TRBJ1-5	CASRPGSNQPQHF	TGTGCCAGCCGGCCGGGATCCAATCAGCCCCAGCATTTT
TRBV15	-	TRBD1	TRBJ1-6	CATSRALDRGTPLHF	TGTGCCACCAGCAGGGCTTTGGACAGGGGGACACCCCTCCACTTT
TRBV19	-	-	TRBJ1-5	CASSIFGRGGPQHF	TGTGCCAGTAGTATATTCGGACGGGGAGGACCCCAGCATTTT
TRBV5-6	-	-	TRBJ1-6	CASSFTGSYNSPLHF	TGTGCCAGCAGCTTTACAGGCTCCTATAATTCACCCCTCCACTTT
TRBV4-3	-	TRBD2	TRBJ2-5	CASSQDPSGGTYLLETQYF	TGCGCCAGCAGCCAAGACCCCAGCGGGGGGACGTATCTTTTGGAGACCCAGTACTTC